A selection of T cell receptor beta chains follows, all from one sample in a study of shared clonotypes between healthy human individuals. Clones were read by immunoSEQ multiplex PCR, and TCRdb kept only the in-frame ones, dropping some. The sample comprises some 2 million clones, about 95% of which are singletons, and 0.9% to 1.3% rests with the top ten. The specimen was naive CD8+ T cells sorted from blood. These receptors originate from a man between 18 and 35 years old in good health. The conserved cysteine and the conserved F or W are not part of the CDR3 here. Each record gives: clone size, J gene, CDR3 length, V gene, CDR3 protein. The size entry is marked missing in some rows and otherwise reads once, few, many or a size class.

NA | TRBJ1-4 | 14 | TRBV6-5 | ASSYSLGGEVEKLF
NA | TRBJ2-2 | 13 | TRBV5-1 | ASSLRGTNTGELF
NA | TRBJ2-1 | 13 | TRBV6-1 | ASSEGRTSDNEQF
once | TRBJ2-7 | 13 | TRBV9 | ASSPTSGGAHEQY
NA | TRBJ2-5 | 12 | TRBV7-9 | ASSWTSGQETQY
NA | TRBJ1-1 | 13 | TRBV19 | ASSIFMAANTEAF
NA | TRBJ2-2 | 13 | TRBV7-2 | ASSLEARGGGELF
NA | TRBJ2-4 | 12 | TRBV2 | ASSGGGAKNIQY
NA | TRBJ1-1 | 11 | TRBV6-5 | ASSYRTGTEAF
NA | TRBJ2-7 | 10 | TRBV5-1 | ASSLTGSEQY
NA | TRBJ2-5 | 13 | TRBV10-3 | AISESTTSRETQY
NA | TRBJ2-7 | 13 | TRBV29-1 | SVEDTEGPSYEQY
NA | TRBJ2-7 | 12 | TRBV28 | ASSLNQGLYEQY
NA | TRBJ2-3 | 15 | TRBV27 | ASSLPTSHGRRDTQY
few | TRBJ1-4 | 12 | TRBV5-1 | ASSLEGYNEKLF
NA | TRBJ2-5 | 7 | TRBV10-1 | ASSEPRD
NA | TRBJ2-5 | 13 | TRBV11-2 | ASSSLGGKGETQY
NA | TRBJ2-1 | 13 | TRBV9 | ASSVVGEPYNEQF
once | TRBJ2-3 | 10 | TRBV7-8 | ASSFYYSGQY
NA | TRBJ2-7 | 11 | TRBV29-1 | SVVDASSYEQY
NA | TRBJ2-3 | 17 | TRBV15 | ATSILPEGVGGSTDTQY
NA | TRBJ1-2 | 14 | TRBV30 | AWMGVGSEKNYGYT
NA | TRBJ1-5 | 16 | TRBV19 | ASSIDLVGTPYNQPQH
NA | TRBJ2-1 | 13 | TRBV29-1 | SSGLAGGSDNEQF
NA | TRBJ1-1 | 15 | TRBV27 | ASSIIPTGVGNTEAF
once | TRBJ2-7 | 13 | TRBV6-1 | ASSEVPGGAYEQY
NA | TRBJ1-5 | 14 | TRBV5-4 | ASSWGGAKSNQPQH
NA | TRBJ2-7 | 16 | TRBV4-1 | ASSPTQFGDRSPYEQY
NA | TRBJ2-3 | 11 | TRBV19 | ASTPPGTDTQY
NA | TRBJ1-1 | 9 | TRBV9 | ASSPTTEAF
NA | TRBJ1-1 | 12 | TRBV30 | AWSYGVTNTEAF
NA | TRBJ2-1 | 15 | TRBV11-2 | ASSESLAPNSYNEQF
NA | TRBJ2-2 | 13 | TRBV7-9 | ASSPGQGRTGELF